This T cell receptor beta chain emerged from a study of cytomegalovirus exposure and HLA in healthy donors. With 60 Vbeta and 13 Jbeta primers, the PCR was carried out. Sequencing used immunoSEQ multiplex PCR; TCRdb keeps in-frame clones, though not all of them. The sample shows 150,000 to 200,000 clones, roughly 80% of them seen only once. The sequence was obtained from a boy aged 5-17 years in good health and CMV-seronegative. The specimen sequenced was PBMCs.

Written as DNA, the CDR3 is TGCGCCAGCAGCGCCGCAGGGGAAAGTCAGCCCCAGCATTTT. Its translation is CASSAAGESQPQHF. The V and J genes are TRBV5-1 and TRBJ1-5, with a tentative D call TRBD1 (6 bases). CDR3 length: 14 amino acids. Trimming removed 4 bases from V and 6 bases from J, with 14 bases in between. Germline V gives CDR1 SGHRS, CDR2 YFSETQ.